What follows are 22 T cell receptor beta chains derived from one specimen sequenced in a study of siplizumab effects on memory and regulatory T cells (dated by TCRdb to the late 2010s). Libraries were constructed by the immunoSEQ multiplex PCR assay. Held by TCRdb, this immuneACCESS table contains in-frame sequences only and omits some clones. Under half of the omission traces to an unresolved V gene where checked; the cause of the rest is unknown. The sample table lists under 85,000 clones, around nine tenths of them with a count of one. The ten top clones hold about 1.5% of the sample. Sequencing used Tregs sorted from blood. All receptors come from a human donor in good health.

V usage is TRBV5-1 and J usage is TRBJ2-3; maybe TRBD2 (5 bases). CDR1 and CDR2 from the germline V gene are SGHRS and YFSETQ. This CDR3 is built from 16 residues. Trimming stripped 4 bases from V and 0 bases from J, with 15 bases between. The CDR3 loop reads CASSLSGAFSTDTQYF. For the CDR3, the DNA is TGCGCCAGCAGCCTGAGCGGAGCGTTCAGCACAGATACGCAGTATTTT.

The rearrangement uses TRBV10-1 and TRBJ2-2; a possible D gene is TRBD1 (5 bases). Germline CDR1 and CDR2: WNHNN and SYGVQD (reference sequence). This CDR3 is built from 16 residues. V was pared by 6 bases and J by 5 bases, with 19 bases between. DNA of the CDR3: TGCGCCAGCAGGGTTGTAGGGGAAGAAGGTACCGGGGAGCTGTTTTTT. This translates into CASRVVGEEGTGELFF.

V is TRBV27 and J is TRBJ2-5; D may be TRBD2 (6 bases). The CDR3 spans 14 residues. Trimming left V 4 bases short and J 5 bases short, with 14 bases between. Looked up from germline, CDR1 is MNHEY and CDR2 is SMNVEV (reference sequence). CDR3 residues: CASSYRRASETQYF. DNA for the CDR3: TGTGCCAGCAGTTATAGGAGGGCCTCTGAGACCCAGTACTTC.

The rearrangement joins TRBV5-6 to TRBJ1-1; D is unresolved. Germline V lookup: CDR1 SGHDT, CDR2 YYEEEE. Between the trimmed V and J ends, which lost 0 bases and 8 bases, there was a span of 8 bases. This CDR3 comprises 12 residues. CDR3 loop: CASSLAVSEAFF. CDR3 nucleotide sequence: TGTGCCAGCAGCTTGGCCGTCTCCGAAGCTTTCTTT.

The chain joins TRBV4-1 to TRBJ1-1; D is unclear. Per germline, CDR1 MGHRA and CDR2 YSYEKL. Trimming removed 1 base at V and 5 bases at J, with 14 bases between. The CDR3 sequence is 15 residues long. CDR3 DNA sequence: TGCGCCAGCAGCCAAGGGCCCCAAAAAGGGACTGAAGCTTTCTTT. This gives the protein CASSQGPQKGTEAFF.

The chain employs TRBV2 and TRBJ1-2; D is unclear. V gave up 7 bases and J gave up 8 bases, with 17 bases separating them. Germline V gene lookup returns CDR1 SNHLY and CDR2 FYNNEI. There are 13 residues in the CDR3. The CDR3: CASTLEASSGYTF. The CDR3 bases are TGTGCCAGCACCCTGGAGGCCTCGTCGGGCTACACCTTC.

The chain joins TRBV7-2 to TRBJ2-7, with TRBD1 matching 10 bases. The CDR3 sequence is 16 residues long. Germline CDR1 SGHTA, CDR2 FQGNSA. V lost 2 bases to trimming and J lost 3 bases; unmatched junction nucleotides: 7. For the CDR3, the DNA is TGTGCCAGCAGCTTAACTACCGGGACAGGGGTCTACGAGCAGTACTTC. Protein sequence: CASSLTTGTGVYEQYF.

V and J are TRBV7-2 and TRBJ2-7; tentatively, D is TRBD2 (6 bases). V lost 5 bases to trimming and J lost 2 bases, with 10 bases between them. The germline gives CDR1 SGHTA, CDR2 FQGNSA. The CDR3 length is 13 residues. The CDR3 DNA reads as TGTGCCAGCAGCCTCCGGGAGACCTACGAGCAGTACTTC. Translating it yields CASSLRETYEQYF.

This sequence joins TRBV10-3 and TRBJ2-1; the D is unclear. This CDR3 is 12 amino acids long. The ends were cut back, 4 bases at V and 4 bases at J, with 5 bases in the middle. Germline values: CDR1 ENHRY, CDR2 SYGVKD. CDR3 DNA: TGTGCCATCAGTGGGAATTACAATGAGCAGTTCTTC. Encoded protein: CAISGNYNEQFF.

The CDR3 sequence: CASSAQPGTGEKLFF. The CDR3 DNA follows: TGTGCCAGCAGCGCCCAACCCGGGACCGGTGAAAAACTGTTTTTT. This chain uses TRBV9 with TRBJ1-4, with TRBD1 as a possible D gene (5 bases). The CDR3 loop spans 15 amino acids. CDR1 is SGDLS, CDR2 YYNGEE, per germline. The V end lost 3 bases, the J end lost 7 bases, and 16 bases lay between the germline ends.

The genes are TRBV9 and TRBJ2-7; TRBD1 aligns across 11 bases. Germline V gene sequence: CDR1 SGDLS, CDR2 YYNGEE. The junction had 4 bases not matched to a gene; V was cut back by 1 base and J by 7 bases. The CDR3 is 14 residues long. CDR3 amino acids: CASSVKGTGGEQYF. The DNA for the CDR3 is TGTGCCAGCAGCGTAAAAGGGACAGGGGGGGAGCAGTACTTC.

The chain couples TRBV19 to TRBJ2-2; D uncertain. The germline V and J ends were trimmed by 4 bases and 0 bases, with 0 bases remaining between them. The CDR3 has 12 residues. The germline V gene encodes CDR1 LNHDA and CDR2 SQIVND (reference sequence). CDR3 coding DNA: TGTGCCAGTAGTACGAACACCGGGGAGCTGTTTTTT. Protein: CASSTNTGELFF.

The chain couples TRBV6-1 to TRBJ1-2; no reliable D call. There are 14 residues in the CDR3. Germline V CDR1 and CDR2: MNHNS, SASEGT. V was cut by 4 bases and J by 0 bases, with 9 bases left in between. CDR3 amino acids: CASSVGQTNYGYTF. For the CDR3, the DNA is TGTGCCAGCAGTGTCGGCCAGACTAACTATGGCTACACCTTC.

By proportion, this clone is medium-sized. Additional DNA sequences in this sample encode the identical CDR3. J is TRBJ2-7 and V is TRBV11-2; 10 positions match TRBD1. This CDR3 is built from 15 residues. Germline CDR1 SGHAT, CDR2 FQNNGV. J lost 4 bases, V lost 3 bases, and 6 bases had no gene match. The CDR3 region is CASSFGTGDQYEQYF. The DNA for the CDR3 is TGTGCCAGCAGCTTCGGGACAGGGGACCAATACGAGCAGTACTTC. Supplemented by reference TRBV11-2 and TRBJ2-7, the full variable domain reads EAGVAQSPRYKIIEKRQSVAFWCNPISGHATLYWYQQILGQGPKLLIQFQNNGVVDDSQLPKDRFSAERLKGVDSTLKIQPAKLEDSAVYLCASSFGTGDQYEQYFGPGTRLTVT.

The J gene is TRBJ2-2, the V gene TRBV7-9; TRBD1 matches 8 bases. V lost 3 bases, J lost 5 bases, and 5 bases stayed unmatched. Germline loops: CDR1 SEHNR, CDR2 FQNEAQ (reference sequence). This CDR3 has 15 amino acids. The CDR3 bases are TGTGCCAGCAGCTTGGGACAGGTAGTAACCGGGGAGCTGTTTTTT. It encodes CASSLGQVVTGELFF.

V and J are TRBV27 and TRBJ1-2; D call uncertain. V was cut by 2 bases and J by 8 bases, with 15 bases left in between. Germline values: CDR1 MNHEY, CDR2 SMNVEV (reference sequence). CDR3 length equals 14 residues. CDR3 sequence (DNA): TGTGCCAGCAGTTTAGCTCCAGGATCCAGCGGCTACACCTTC. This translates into CASSLAPGSSGYTF.

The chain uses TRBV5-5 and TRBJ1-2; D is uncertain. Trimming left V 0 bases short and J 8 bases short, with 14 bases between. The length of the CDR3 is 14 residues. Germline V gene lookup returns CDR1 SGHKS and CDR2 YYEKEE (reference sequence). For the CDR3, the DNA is TGTGCCAGCAGCTTGGTTGGTAGGACGATGGGCTACACCTTC. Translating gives CASSLVGRTMGYTF.

The CDR3: CAWSRDRGSQPQHF. For the CDR3, the DNA is TGTGCCTGGAGTCGAGACAGGGGGTCTCAGCCCCAGCATTTT. The V and J genes are TRBV30 and TRBJ1-5; 9 positions match TRBD1. The germline V gene encodes CDR1 GTSNPN and CDR2 SVGIG (reference sequence). Trimming at V came to 2 bases and at J to 6 bases, leaving 5 bases not matched to a gene. The CDR3 is 14 amino acids.

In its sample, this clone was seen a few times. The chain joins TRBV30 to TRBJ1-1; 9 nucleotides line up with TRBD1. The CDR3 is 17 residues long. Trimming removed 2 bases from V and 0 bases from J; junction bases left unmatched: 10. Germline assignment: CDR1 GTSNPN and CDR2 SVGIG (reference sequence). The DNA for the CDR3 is TGTGCCTGGAGTAAAACAGGGGGCATCCTTATGAACACTGAAGCTTTCTTT. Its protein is CAWSKTGGILMNTEAFF.

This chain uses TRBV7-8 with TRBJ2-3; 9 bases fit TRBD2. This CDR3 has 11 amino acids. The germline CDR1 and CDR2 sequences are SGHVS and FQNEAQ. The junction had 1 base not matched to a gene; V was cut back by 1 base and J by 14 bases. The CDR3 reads CASSLGREGYF. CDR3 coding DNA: TGTGCCAGCAGCTTAGGGCGGGAGGGGTATTTT.

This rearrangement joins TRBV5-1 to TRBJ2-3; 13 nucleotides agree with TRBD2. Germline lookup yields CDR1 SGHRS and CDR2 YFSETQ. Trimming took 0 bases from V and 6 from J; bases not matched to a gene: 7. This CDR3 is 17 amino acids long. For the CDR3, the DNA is TGCGCCAGCAGCTTGGTACCCGGACTAGCGGGGGCGGATACGCAGTATTTT. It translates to CASSLVPGLAGADTQYF.

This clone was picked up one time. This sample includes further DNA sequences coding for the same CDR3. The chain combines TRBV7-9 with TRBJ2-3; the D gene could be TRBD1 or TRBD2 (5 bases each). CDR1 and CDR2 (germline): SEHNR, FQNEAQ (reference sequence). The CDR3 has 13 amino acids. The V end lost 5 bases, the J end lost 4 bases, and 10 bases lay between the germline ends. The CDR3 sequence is CASSPRGPDTQYF. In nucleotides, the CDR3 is TGTGCCAGCAGCCCCCGGGGACCAGATACGCAGTATTTT.